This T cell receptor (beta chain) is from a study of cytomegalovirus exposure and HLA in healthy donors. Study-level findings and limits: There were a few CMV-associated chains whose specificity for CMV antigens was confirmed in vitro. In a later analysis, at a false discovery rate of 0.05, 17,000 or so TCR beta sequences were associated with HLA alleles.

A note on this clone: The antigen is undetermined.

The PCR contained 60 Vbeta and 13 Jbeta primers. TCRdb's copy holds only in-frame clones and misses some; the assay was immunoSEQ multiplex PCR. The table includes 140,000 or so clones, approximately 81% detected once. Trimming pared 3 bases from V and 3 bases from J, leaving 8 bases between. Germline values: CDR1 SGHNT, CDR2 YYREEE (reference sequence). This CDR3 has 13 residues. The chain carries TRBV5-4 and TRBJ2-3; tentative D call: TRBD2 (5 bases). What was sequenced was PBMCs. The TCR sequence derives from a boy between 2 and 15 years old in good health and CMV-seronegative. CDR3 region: CASSSEGTDTQYF. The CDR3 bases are TGTGCCAGCAGCTCCGAGGGTACAGATACGCAGTATTTT.